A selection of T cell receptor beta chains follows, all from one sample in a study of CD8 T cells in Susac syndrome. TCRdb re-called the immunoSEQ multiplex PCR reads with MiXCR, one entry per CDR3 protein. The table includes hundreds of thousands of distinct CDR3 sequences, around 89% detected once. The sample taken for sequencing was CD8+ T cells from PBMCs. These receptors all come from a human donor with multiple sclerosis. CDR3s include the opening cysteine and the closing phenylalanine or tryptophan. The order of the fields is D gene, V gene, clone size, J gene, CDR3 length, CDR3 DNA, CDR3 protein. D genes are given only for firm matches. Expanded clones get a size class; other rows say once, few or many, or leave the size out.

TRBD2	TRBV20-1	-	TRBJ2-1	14	TGCAGTGCTAGAGGGGGACTAGCGAAAAATGAGCAGTTCTTC	CSARGGLAKNEQFF
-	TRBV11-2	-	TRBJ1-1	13	TGTGCCAGCAGCTTAGGGGGGACGGGTGAAGCTTTCTTT	CASSLGGTGEAFF
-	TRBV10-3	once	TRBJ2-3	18	TGTGCCATCAGTGATGGGGCTAGCGACCGGCCCGTAGCAGATACGCAGTATTTT	CAISDGASDRPVADTQYF
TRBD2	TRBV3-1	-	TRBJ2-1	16	TGTGCCAGCAGCCAAGGTGGCGGGGGGCCCTACAATGAGCAGTTCTTC	CASSQGGGGPYNEQFF
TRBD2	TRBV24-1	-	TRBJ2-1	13	TGTGCCACCAGTGGGGGACTAGCACGTGAGCAGTTCTTC	CATSGGLAREQFF
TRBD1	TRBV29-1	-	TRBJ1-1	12	TGCAGCGTCAACAGGGGAGAGACTGAAGCTTTCTTT	CSVNRGETEAFF
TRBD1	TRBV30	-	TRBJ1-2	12	TGTGCCCATCCACAGGGGGCGGGGGGCTACACCTTC	CAHPQGAGGYTF
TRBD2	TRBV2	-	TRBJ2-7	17	TGTGCCAGCAGCCCGGGACTAGCGGGAGGGGGCTGGTACGAGCAGTACTTC	CASSPGLAGGGWYEQYF
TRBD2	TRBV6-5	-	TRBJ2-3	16	TGTGCCAGCAGTTACTCGAGGGAGGGAAGCACAGATACGCAGTATTTT	CASSYSREGSTDTQYF
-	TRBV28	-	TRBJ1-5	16	TGTGCCAGCAGGTATCGGACGGCAAATAGCAATCAGCCCCAGCATTTT	CASRYRTANSNQPQHF
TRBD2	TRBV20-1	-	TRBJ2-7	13	TGCAGTGCTCATGTTAGCGGGAGTTACGAGCAGTACTTC	CSAHVSGSYEQYF
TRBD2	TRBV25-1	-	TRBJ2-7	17	TGTGCCAGCAGTGCCCCGACTAGCGGGAGGGTATCCTACGAGCAGTACTTC	CASSAPTSGRVSYEQYF
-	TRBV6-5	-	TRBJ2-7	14	TGTGCCAGCAGTTACGGGGCCGACGTGGACGAGCAGTACTTC	CASSYGADVDEQYF
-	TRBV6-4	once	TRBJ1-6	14	TGTGCCAGCAGTCGAGACACCTATAATTCACCCCTCCACTTT	CASSRDTYNSPLHF
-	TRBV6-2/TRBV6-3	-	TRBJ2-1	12	TGTGCCAGCAGTTACGCGGTGGCTGAGCAGTTCTTC	CASSYAVAEQFF
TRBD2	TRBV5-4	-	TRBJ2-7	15	TGTGCCAGCAGTTGGCCTAGCGGGGGGGCAGACGAGCAGTACTTC	CASSWPSGGADEQYF
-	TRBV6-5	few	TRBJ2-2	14	TGTGCCAGCAGTTACGCGGACATATCCGGGGAGCTGTTTTTT	CASSYADISGELFF
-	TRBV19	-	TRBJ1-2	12	TGTGCCAGCCAACAGGGAGCAGGTGGCTACACCTTC	CASQQGAGGYTF
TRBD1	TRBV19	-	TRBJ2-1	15	TGTGCCAGTAAGGGGGCGGACAGCTCCTACAATGAGCAGTTCTTC	CASKGADSSYNEQFF
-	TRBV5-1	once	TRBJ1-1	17	TGCGCCAGCAGCTCCGGATTTCGGGGTGATAAGAACACTGAAGCTTTCTTT	CASSSGFRGDKNTEAFF
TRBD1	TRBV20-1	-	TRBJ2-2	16	TGCAGTGCTAGATCTACAGGGGATCGGGCCACCGGGGAGCTGTTTTTT	CSARSTGDRATGELFF
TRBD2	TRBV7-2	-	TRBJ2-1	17	TGTGCCAGCAGCTTGGGGGGCGGGACTAGCAAGGTAAATGAGCAGTTCTTC	CASSLGGGTSKVNEQFF
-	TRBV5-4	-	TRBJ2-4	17	TGTGCCAGCAGCTTGTTCGAGGGACCACTAGCCAAAAACATTCAGTACTTC	CASSLFEGPLAKNIQYF
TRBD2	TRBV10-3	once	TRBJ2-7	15	TGTGCCATCAGTCCTACTAGCGGGGCCTCCTACGAGCAGTACTTC	CAISPTSGASYEQYF
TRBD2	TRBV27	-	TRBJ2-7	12	TGTGCCAGCGGACTAGCTGCCTACGAGCAGTACTTC	CASGLAAYEQYF
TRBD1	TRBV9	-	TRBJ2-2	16	TGTGCCAGCAGCGCCCGACAGGGACGAAATACCGGGGAGCTGTTTTTT	CASSARQGRNTGELFF
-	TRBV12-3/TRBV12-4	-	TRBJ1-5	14	TGTGCCAGCAGTTTACCAAAGCAGGATCAGCCCCAGCATTTT	CASSLPKQDQPQHF
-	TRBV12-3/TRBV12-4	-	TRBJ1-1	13	TGTGCCAGCAGCCACGGAATGAGCACTGAAGCTTTCTTT	CASSHGMSTEAFF
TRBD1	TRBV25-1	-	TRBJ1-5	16	TGTGCCAGCAGTGACCCAGGGACAGGGGGCAATCAGCCCCAGCATTTT	CASSDPGTGGNQPQHF
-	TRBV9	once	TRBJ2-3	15	TGTGCCAGCAGCGGAGTACAGGGACCCACAGATACGCAGTATTTT	CASSGVQGPTDTQYF
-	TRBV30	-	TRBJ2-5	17	TGTGCCTGGAGTCCTTGGATAAGCCGGGACTCAAAAGAGACCCAGTACTTC	CAWSPWISRDSKETQYF
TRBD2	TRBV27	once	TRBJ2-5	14	TGTGCCAGCACTAGCGGGGTCAACGGGGAGACCCAGTACTTC	CASTSGVNGETQYF
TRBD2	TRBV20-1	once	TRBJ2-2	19	TGCAGTGTCCCACCTGGGGGGGAGGGCCTACCATCAAACACCGGGGAGCTGTTTTTT	CSVPPGGEGLPSNTGELFF
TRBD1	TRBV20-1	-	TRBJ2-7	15	TGCAGTGCTGGTCCCCCGGACAGGTTCTCCTACGAGCAGTACTTC	CSAGPPDRFSYEQYF
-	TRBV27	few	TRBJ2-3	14	TGTGCCAGCAGTTTGGGCAGCGGCACAGATACGCAGTATTTT	CASSLGSGTDTQYF
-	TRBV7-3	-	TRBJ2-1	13	TGTGCCAGCAGCACGGAGTTGTGGGATGAGCAGTTCTTC	CASSTELWDEQFF
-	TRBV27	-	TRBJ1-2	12	TGTGCCAGCAGGGGTAGCTTCTATGGCTACACCTTC	CASRGSFYGYTF
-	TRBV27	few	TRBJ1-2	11	TGTGCCAGCAGTGGGGTTTATGGCTACACCTTC	CASSGVYGYTF
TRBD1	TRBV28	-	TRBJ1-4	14	TGTGCCAGCAGCCGCGACAGGGTGAATGAAAAACTGTTTTTT	CASSRDRVNEKLFF
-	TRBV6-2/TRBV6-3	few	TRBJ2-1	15	TGTGCCAGCCAGGGAACAACCCGCTCCTACAATGAGCAGTTCTTC	CASQGTTRSYNEQFF
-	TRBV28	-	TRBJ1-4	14	TGTGCCAGCAGTTCCAGGAAGGGTGGGGAAAAACTGTTTTTT	CASSSRKGGEKLFF
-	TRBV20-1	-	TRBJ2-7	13	TGCAGTGCTAGAACCCGACTAGATATCGAGCAGTACTTC	CSARTRLDIEQYF
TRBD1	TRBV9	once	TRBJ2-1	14	TGTGCCAGCAGCGTGGGACAGTCTACTAATGAGCAGTTCTTC	CASSVGQSTNEQFF
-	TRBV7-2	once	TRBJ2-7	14	TGTGCCAGCAGCACCACACCCTTGCCCTACGAGCAGTACTTC	CASSTTPLPYEQYF
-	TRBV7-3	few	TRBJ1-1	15	TGTGCCAGCAGCTTAGAGGGCGGGGCCAACACTGAAGCTTTCTTT	CASSLEGGANTEAFF
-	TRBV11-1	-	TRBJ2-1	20	TGTGCCAGCAGCGACTTCTGGGGGGCCAGACCTAGTTCCCACTACAATGAGCAGTTCTTC	CASSDFWGARPSSHYNEQFF
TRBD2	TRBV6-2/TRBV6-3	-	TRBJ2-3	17	TGTGCCAGCAGTCAAACCGGGACTATAATCGGGACAGATACGCAGTATTTT	CASSQTGTIIGTDTQYF
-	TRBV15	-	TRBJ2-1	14	TGTGCCACCAGCAGAATTTGGACTGGCGATGAGCAGTTCTTC	CATSRIWTGDEQFF
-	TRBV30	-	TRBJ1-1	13	TGTGCCTGGAGGCAGGGGATCAACACTGAAGCTTTCTTT	CAWRQGINTEAFF
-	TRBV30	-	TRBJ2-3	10	TGTGCCTGGGGCACAGATACGCAGTATTTT	CAWGTDTQYF
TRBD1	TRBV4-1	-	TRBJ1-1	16	TGCGCCAGCAGCCAAGCTCTCGGGACAGGGTACACTGAAGCTTTCTTT	CASSQALGTGYTEAFF
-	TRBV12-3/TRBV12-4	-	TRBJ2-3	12	TGTGCCAGCAGTCCCGGTGATTTGGCGCAGTATTTT	CASSPGDLAQYF
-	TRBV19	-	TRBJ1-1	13	TGTGCCAGTAGTATGACAGCGCGGACTGAAGTTTTCTTT	CASSMTARTEVFF
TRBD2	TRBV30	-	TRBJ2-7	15	TGTGCCTGGAGGGGGGGGACTAGCGGAACCTACGAGCAGTACTTC	CAWRGGTSGTYEQYF
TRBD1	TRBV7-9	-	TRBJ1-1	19	TGTGCCAGCAGCCCGGAGTTCGGGACAGGGGGCGTTTTTTTGCGGGAAGCTTTCTTT	CASSPEFGTGGVFLREAFF